This T cell receptor beta chain was observed in a study of T cell responses to AZD1222 COVID-19 vaccine. Study-wide results and limits: Donors, mostly white British, included more females; clonal diversity was possibly underestimated. Nearly half of spike-specific TCRs reportedly target variant regions that are unmutated in the B.1.351 and B.1.1.7 variants. Among those given AZD1222, only six or seven were seropositive at baseline.

The germline V gene has CDR1 SGDLS and CDR2 YYNGEE. The V gene lost 0 bases and the J gene lost 0 bases, with 9 bases spanning the gap. CDR3 length: 15 residues. Details on this clone: Its antigen is currently unknown.

Profiling relied on immunoSEQ multiplex PCR, and the TCRdb table lists in-frame clones only, not all of them. The sample lists fewer than 110,000 clones, approximately 87% occurring once. The study pooled second doses at about 4 or about 12 weeks. The receptor was isolated from an adult who received the AZD1222 COVID-19 vaccine. The input for sequencing was peripheral blood, taken 28 days after the second AZD1222 dose. The genes are TRBV9 and TRBJ1-2, with D unclear. The CDR3 DNA follows: TGTGCCAGCAGCGTAGGGGGATGGGCTAACTATGGCTACACCTTC. Protein sequence: CASSVGGWANYGYTF.